This TCR beta chain was sequenced in a study of T cells in women clearing cervical HPV infection. Across the whole study: Blood came at first lesion visit for cases, post-clearance for controls.

Germline CDR1 SGHTA, CDR2 FQGNSA. The CDR3 extends over 16 amino acids. Notes on this clone: The read terminates 3 residues before the CDR3 end, so the remaining end is supplied by the germline J gene.

Method: immunoSEQ multiplex PCR; TCRdb's copy keeps in-frame clones and lacks some. This listing includes 30,000 to 40,000 clones. This receptor was taken from a woman aged 18-70 years with a cervical HPV16 infection that either progressed to CIN3+ or cleared (not recorded which). Sequencing was carried out using blood buffy coat. The chain carries TRBV7-2 and TRBJ1-6; the D gene is possibly TRBD1 (6 bases). CDR3 DNA, as far as it was read: TGTGCAAGTCGCTTAGCTCTCGGACAGCCAAATTCACCC. Its translation: CASRLALGQPNSP. The entire CDR3 protein is CASRLALGQPNSPLHF.